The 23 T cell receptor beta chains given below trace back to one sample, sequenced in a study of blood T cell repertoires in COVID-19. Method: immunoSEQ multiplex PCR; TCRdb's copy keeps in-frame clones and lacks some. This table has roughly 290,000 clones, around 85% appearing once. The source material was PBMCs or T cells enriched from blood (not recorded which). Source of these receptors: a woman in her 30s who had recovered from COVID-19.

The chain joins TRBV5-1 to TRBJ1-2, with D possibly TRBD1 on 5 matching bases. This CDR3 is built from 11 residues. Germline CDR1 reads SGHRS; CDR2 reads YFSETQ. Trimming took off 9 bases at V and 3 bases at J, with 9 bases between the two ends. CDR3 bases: TGCGCCACCGGGGGACACTATGGCTACACCTTC. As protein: CATGGHYGYTF.

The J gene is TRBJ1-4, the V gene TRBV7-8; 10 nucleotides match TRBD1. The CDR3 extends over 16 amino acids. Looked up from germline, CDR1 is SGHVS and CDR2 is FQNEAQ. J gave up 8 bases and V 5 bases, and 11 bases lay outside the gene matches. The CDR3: CASSGGRGTGDEKLFF. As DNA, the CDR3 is TGTGCCAGCAGCGGCGGAAGGGGGACAGGGGACGAAAAACTGTTTTTT.

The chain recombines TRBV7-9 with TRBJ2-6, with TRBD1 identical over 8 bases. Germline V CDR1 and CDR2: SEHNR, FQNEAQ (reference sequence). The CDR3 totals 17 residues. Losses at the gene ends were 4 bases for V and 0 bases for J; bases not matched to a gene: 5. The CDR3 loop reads CASSSGQGRSGANVLTF. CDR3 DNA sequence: TGTGCCAGCAGCTCCGGACAGGGCCGCTCTGGGGCCAACGTCCTGACTTTC.

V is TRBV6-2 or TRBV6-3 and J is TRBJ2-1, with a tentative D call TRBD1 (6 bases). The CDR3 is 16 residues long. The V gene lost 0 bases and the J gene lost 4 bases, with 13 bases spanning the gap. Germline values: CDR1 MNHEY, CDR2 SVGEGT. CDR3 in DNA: TGTGCCAGCAGTTACTCCCAGGGGTCCCCATACAATGAGCAGTTCTTC. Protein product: CASSYSQGSPYNEQFF.

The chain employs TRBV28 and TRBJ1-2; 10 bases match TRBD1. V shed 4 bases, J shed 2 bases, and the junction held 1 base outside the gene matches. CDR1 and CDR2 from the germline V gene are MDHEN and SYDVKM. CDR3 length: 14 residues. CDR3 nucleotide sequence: TGTGCCAGCAGTTCGGGACAGGGGAACTATGGCTACACCTTC. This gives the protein CASSSGQGNYGYTF.

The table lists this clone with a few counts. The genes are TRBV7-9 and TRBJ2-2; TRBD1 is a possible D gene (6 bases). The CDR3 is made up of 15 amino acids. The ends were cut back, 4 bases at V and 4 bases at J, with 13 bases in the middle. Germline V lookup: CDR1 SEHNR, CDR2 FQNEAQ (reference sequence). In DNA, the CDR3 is TGTGCCAGCAGCTATCCGACAGGAGCCACCGGGGAGCTGTTTTTT. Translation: CASSYPTGATGELFF.

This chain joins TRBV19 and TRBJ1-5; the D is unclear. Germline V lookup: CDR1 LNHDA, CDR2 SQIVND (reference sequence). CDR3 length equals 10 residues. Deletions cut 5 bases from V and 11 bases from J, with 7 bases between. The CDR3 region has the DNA TGTGCCAGTAGTTCTGACACCCAGCATTTT. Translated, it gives CASSSDTQHF.

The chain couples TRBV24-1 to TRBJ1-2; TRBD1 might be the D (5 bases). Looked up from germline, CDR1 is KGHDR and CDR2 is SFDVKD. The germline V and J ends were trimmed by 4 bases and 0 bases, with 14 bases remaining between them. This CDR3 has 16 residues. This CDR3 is CATSELTGVANYGYTF. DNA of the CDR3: TGTGCCACCAGTGAGCTAACAGGAGTCGCTAACTATGGCTACACCTTC.

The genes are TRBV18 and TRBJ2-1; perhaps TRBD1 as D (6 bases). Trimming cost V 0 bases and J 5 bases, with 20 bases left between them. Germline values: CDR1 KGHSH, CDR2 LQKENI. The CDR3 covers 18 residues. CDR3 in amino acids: CASSPPGARALGHNEQFF. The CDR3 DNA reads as TGTGCCAGCTCACCACCGGGGGCGAGGGCCCTGGGCCACAATGAGCAGTTCTTC.

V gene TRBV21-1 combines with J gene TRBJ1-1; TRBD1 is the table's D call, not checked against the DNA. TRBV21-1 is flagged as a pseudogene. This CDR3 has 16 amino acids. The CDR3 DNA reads TGTGCCAGCAGCAGCCTTCGGACAGGGGGGAGCACTGAAGCTTTCTTT. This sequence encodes CASSSLRTGGSTEAFF.

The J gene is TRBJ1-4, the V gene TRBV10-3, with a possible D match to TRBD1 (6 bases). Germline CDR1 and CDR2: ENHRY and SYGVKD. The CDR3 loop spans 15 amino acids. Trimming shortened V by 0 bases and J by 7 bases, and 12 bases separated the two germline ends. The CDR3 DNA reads TGTGCCATCAGTGAGTCGGGGCAGGGGATTGAAAAACTGTTTTTT. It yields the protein CAISESGQGIEKLFF.

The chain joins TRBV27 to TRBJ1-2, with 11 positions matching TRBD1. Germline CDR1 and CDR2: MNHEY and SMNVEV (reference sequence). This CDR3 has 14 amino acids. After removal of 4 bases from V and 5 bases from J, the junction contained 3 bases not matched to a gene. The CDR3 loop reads CASSSGTGGYGYTF. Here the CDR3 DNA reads TGTGCCAGCAGTTCCGGGACAGGGGGATATGGCTACACCTTC.

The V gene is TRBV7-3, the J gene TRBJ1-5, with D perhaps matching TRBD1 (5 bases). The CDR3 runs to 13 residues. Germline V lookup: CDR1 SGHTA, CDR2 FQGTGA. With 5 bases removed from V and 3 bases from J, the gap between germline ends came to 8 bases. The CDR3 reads CASSRDYNQPQHF. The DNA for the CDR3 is TGTGCCAGCAGCCGGGACTACAATCAGCCCCAGCATTTT.

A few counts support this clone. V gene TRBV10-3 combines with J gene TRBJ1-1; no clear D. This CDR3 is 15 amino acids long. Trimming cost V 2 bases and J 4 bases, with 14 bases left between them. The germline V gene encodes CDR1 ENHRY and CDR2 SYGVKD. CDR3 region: CAISETLDGITEAFF. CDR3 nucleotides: TGTGCCATCAGTGAGACACTGGACGGGATCACTGAAGCTTTCTTT.

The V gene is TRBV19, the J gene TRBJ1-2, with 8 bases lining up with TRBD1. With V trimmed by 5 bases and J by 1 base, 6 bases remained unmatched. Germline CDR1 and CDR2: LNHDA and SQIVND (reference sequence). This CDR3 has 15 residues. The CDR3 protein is CASSGQGTFNYGYTF. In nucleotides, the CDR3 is TGTGCCAGTAGTGGACAGGGAACCTTTAACTATGGCTACACCTTC.

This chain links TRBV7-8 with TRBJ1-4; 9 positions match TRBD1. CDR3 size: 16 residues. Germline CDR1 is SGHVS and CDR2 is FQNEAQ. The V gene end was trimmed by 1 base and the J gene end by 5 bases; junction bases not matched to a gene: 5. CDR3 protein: CASSLVPDRGNEKLFF. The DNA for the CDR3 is TGTGCCAGCAGCTTAGTTCCGGACAGGGGAAATGAAAAACTGTTTTTT.

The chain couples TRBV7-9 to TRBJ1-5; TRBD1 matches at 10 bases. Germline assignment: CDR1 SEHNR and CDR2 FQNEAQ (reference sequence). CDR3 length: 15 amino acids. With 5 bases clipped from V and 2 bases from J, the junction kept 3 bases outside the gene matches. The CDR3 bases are TGTGCCAGCAGCAGCGGGACAGGGGGCAATCAGCCCCAGCATTTT. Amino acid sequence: CASSSGTGGNQPQHF.

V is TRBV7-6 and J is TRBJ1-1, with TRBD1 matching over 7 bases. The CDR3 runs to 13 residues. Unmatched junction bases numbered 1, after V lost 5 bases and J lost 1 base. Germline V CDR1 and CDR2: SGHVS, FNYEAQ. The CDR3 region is CASSRDRNTEAFF. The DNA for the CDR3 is TGTGCCAGCAGCCGGGACAGGAACACTGAAGCTTTCTTT.

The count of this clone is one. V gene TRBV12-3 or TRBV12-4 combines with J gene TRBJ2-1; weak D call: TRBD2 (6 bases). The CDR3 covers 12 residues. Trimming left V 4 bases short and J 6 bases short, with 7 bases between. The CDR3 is CASSWGVNEQFF. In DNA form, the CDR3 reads TGTGCCAGCAGTTGGGGGGTCAATGAGCAGTTCTTC.

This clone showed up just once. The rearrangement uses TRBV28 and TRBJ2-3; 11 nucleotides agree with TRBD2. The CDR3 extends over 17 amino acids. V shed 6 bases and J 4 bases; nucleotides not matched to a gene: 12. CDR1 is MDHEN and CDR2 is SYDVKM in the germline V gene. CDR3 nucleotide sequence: TGTGCCAGCAGCGAGGGTTTAGCGGGGGGGGGCGCAGATACGCAGTATTTT. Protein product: CASSEGLAGGGADTQYF.

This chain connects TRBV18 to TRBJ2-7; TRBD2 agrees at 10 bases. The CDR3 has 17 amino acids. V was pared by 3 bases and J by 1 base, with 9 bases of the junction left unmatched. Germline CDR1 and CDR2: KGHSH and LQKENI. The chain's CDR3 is CASSPTGLAEISYEQYF. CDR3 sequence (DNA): TGTGCCAGCTCACCCACCGGACTAGCGGAAATTTCCTACGAGCAGTACTTC.

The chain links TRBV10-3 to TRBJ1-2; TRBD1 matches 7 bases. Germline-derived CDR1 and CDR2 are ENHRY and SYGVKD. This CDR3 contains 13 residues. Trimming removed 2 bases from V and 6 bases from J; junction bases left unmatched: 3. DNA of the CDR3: TGTGCCATCAGTGAGAGACAGGGTAATGGCTACACCTTC. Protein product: CAISERQGNGYTF.

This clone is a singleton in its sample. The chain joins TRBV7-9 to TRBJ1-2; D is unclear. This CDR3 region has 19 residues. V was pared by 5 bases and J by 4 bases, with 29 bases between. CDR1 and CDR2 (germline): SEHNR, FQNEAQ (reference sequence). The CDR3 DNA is TGTGCCAGCAGCCACCCTGGTGGAGGGCCAGGCCCGGGCGGCTATGGCTACACCTTC. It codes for CASSHPGGGPGPGGYGYTF.